Presented here are 4 T cell receptor beta chains from one specimen sequenced in a study of cytomegalovirus exposure and HLA in healthy donors. PCR employed 60 Vbeta and 13 Jbeta primers. Only in-frame clones appear in the TCRdb table, and some are missing; sequencing was by immunoSEQ multiplex PCR. This table holds around 140,000 clones, 60% to 85% found once. Sequencing used PBMCs. Source of these receptors: a young man in good health and CMV-seronegative.

The chain employs TRBV5-4 and TRBJ2-1, with a weak D call TRBD2 (5 bases). Germline CDR1 SGHNT, CDR2 YYREEE (reference sequence). The CDR3 has 12 amino acids. V was pared by 2 bases and J by 8 bases, with 8 bases between. CDR3 nucleotide sequence: TGTGCCAGCAGCTTTAGTAGCGATGAGCAGTTCTTC. Protein sequence: CASSFSSDEQFF.

V is TRBV11-2 and J is TRBJ2-1; D might be TRBD1 (6 bases). V dropped 8 bases and J dropped 9 bases, with 11 bases sitting between them. The germline gives CDR1 SGHAT, CDR2 FQNNGV. The CDR3 spans 11 residues. CDR3 DNA: TGTGCCAGCGGGGGCCAAAGTGAGCAGTTCTTC. It specifies CASGGQSEQFF.

About this clone itself: One end of the junction varies from germline; a read error may be responsible. This sequence joins TRBV6-1 and TRBJ2-4; 7 bases agree with TRBD2. The CDR3 is made up of 14 amino acids. The germline gives CDR1 MNHNS, CDR2 SASEGT. The CDR3 spells CASRAGVGKNSQYF. The CDR3 nucleotides are TGTGCCAGCAGGGCGGGGGTGGGGAAAAACAGTCAGTACTTC.

This chain uses TRBV9 with TRBJ1-3; unclear D gene. Germline V gene lookup returns CDR1 SGDLS and CDR2 YYNGEE. This CDR3 has 16 amino acids. V was trimmed by 0 bases and J by 7 bases, leaving 17 bases between them. Here the CDR3 DNA reads TGTGCCAGCAGCGTAGCTTCGGGGAGCCCATTGAACACCATATATTTT. It yields the protein CASSVASGSPLNTIYF.